These 22 T cell receptor beta chains were all obtained from the same sample, sequenced in a study of blood T cells in healthy people across ages. Next came a second PCR, run for about 6 to 12 cycles, which used a sample-barcoded 5' primer along with a J-beta primer mix. TCRdb analysed the 5' RACE reads with MiXCR anew, one entry per CDR3 protein. The sample lists around 990,000 distinct CDR3 sequences, approximately 38% occurring once. The sequencing input was blood. The receptors shown here come from a man aged 18 to 35 in good health.

J is TRBJ1-4 and V is TRBV5-1; D unresolved. Trimming removed 3 bases at V and 3 bases at J, with 6 bases between. The V gene's germline CDR1 is SGHRS and CDR2 YFSETQ. The CDR3 loop spans 13 amino acids. CDR3 DNA sequence: TGCGCCAGCAGCTCCGAGCCTAATGAAAAACTGTTTTTT. Translation gives CASSSEPNEKLFF.

This chain joins TRBV29-1 and TRBJ1-2, with D possibly being TRBD1 (5 bases). V shed 5 bases and J shed 2 bases, with 15 bases lying between them. The germline V gene has CDR1 SQVTM and CDR2 ANQGSEA. There are 14 residues in the CDR3. The CDR3 bases are TGCAGCGTTAAGACGCCGACAGAAAACTATGGCTACACCTTC. This gives the protein CSVKTPTENYGYTF.

The chain is built from TRBV28 and TRBJ1-1; D gene unclear. The CDR3 extends over 12 amino acids. The germline CDR1 and CDR2 sequences are MDHEN and SYDVKM. The V end lost 6 bases, the J end lost 5 bases, and 10 bases lay between the germline ends. The CDR3 is CASSLIRTEAFF. The DNA for the CDR3 is TGTGCCAGCAGCCTAATTAGGACTGAAGCTTTCTTT.

The V call is TRBV29-1, the J call TRBJ2-5; 8 bases match TRBD2. Germline trimming cut 4 bases from V and 3 bases from J; bases unmatched to any gene: 1. CDR1 is SQVTM and CDR2 is ANQGSEA in the germline V gene. This CDR3 contains 12 residues. The CDR3 DNA reads TGCAGCGTTGCAGCGGGGGAAGAGACCCAGTACTTC. Its translation: CSVAAGEETQYF.

This clonotype turned up a few times. This chain connects TRBV6-6 to TRBJ1-5; D is possibly TRBD1 (5 bases). The V and J ends lost 5 bases and 3 bases respectively, with 11 bases between them. Germline lookup yields CDR1 MNHNY and CDR2 SVGAGI (reference sequence). This CDR3 is 14 amino acids long. CDR3 region: CASSPRQPNQPQHF. CDR3 coding DNA: TGTGCCAGCAGTCCAAGACAGCCCAATCAGCCCCAGCATTTT.

This clonotype was observed once. One end of the junction fails to match germline, which may point to a read error. This sequence joins TRBV20-1 and TRBJ2-3; 7 nucleotides align to TRBD2. Germline V gives CDR1 DFQATT, CDR2 SNEGSKA (reference sequence). The CDR3 covers 14 residues. The CDR3: CNAGGLQGTDTQYF. As DNA, the CDR3 is TGCAATGCTGGGGGACTACAGGGCACAGATACGCAGTATTTT.

V gene TRBV28 combines with J gene TRBJ2-7, with 10 bases that match TRBD1. V shed 3 bases and J 1 base; nucleotides not matched to a gene: 6. The CDR3 runs to 16 residues. Germline V gene data show CDR1 as MDHEN and CDR2 as SYDVKM. CDR3 sequence reads: CASSLSGTGVSYEQYF. The CDR3 bases are TGTGCCAGCAGTTTGAGCGGGACAGGGGTTTCCTACGAGCAGTACTTC.

This sequence joins TRBV7-4 and TRBJ2-1; a weak D match, TRBD1 (6 bases). Near its end, the DNA agrees better with TRBJ2-7, so the J call may be wrong. The germline V gene encodes CDR1 SGHVT and CDR2 SQSDAQ. This CDR3 spans 15 amino acids. CDR3 nucleotide sequence: TGTGCCAGCAGCTTAGCAGGGTACTGGGACAATGAGCAGTACTTC. Its protein is CASSLAGYWDNEQYF.

V gene TRBV2 combines with J gene TRBJ1-6, with D possibly TRBD1 on 5 matching bases. V lost 7 bases and J 17 bases, leaving 18 bases between the germline ends. CDR3 length equals 12 residues. Germline assignment: CDR1 SNHLY and CDR2 FYNNEI. CDR3 amino acids: CASTGGTGVIHF. In nucleotides, the CDR3 is TGTGCCAGCACTGGGGGGACGGGGGTAATCCACTTT.

V gene TRBV4-1 combines with J gene TRBJ1-5; TRBD1 agrees at 7 bases. Germline lookup yields CDR1 MGHRA and CDR2 YSYEKL. The CDR3 is 15 residues long. V shed 3 bases and J 6 bases; nucleotides not matched to a gene: 8. CDR3 nucleotide sequence: TGCGCCAGCAGCCAGGAGCCGACAGGGCGTCAGCCCCAGCATTTT. The encoded protein is CASSQEPTGRQPQHF.

This chain connects TRBV30 to TRBJ1-2; weak D call: TRBD1 (6 bases). CDR1 is GTSNPN and CDR2 is SVGIG in the germline V gene (reference sequence). The CDR3 is made up of 13 amino acids. V lost 1 base and J lost 3, with 9 bases in between. This CDR3 is CAWSGQADYGYTF. The CDR3 region has the DNA TGTGCCTGGAGTGGACAGGCAGACTATGGCTACACCTTC.

The chain uses TRBV7-9 and TRBJ1-1; the D gene is possibly TRBD1 (5 bases). This CDR3 region has 15 residues. The germline gives CDR1 SEHNR, CDR2 FQNEAQ (reference sequence). Trimming pared 0 bases from V and 3 bases from J, leaving 11 bases between. CDR3 coding DNA: TGTGCCAGCAGCTTAGCCGGCAGGGAGGACACTGAAGCTTTCTTT. It codes for CASSLAGREDTEAFF.

The chain carries TRBV20-1 and TRBJ1-1; D call uncertain. Germline V gene lookup returns CDR1 DFQATT and CDR2 SNEGSKA (reference sequence). This CDR3 comprises 11 residues. The CDR3 loop reads CSLNTNTEAFF. CDR3 nucleotide sequence: TGCAGCCTAAATACGAACACTGAAGCTTTCTTT.

As concerns this clonotype: A read error may account for a junction end that differs from germline. The chain has TRBV10-3 and TRBJ2-4; D is tentatively TRBD1 or TRBD2 (5 bases each). With the DNA end fitting TRBJ2-5 better, the J assignment may be wrong. CDR1 ENHRY and CDR2 SYGVKD come from the germline V gene. The CDR3 spans 12 residues. CDR3 sequence (DNA): TGTGCCGTCAGCTGGGACGAAAAGACCCAGTACTTC. Translating it yields CAVSWDEKTQYF.

The chain has TRBV5-1 and TRBJ1-1; D not resolved. This CDR3 is built from 13 residues. The V gene lost 4 bases and the J gene lost 5 bases, with 12 bases spanning the gap. Germline V CDR1 and CDR2: SGHRS, YFSETQ. CDR3 DNA: TGCGCCAGCAGCGTCACCTTTGGAACTGAAGCTTTCTTT. Translated, it gives CASSVTFGTEAFF.

V gene TRBV20-1 combines with J gene TRBJ2-7; tentatively, D is TRBD2 (6 bases). This CDR3 contains 14 residues. Germline V lookup: CDR1 DFQATT, CDR2 SNEGSKA (reference sequence). V was cut by 3 bases and J by 3 bases, with 15 bases left in between. The CDR3 spells CSARASDGGYEQYF. The CDR3 DNA is TGCAGTGCTAGGGCTAGCGATGGGGGCTACGAGCAGTACTTC.

This chain links TRBV12-3 or TRBV12-4 with TRBJ2-3; a possible D gene is TRBD2 (5 bases). V lost 11 bases and J 4 bases, leaving 19 bases between the germline ends. This CDR3 has 14 amino acids. The CDR3, as DNA: TGTGCCGGCGCCTCCCGCGGGTCCCCAGATACGCAGTATTTT. Translating gives CAGASRGSPDTQYF.

This clonotype was recorded at least ten times. The rearrangement links TRBV6-4 to TRBJ2-1; D possibly uses TRBD1 or TRBD2 (5 bases each). The CDR3 runs 14 residues. V dropped 4 bases and J dropped 1 base, with 8 bases sitting between them. In germline, CDR1 is MRHNA, CDR2 SNTAGT. The CDR3 bases are TGTGCCAGCAGTGTTGAGGGGTCCTACAATGAGCAGTTCTTC. Translation gives CASSVEGSYNEQFF.

This clonotype was observed a handful of times. The chain uses TRBV29-1 and TRBJ1-2; TRBD1 agrees at 10 bases. The length of the CDR3 is 14 residues. Trimming at V came to 3 bases and at J to 5 bases, leaving 6 bases not matched to a gene. Germline CDR1 and CDR2: SQVTM and ANQGSEA. The CDR3 loop reads CSVDSWDRGYGYTF. Here the CDR3 DNA reads TGCAGCGTTGATTCCTGGGACAGGGGATATGGCTACACCTTC.

The chain uses TRBV12-3 or TRBV12-4 and TRBJ2-1; the D gene is possibly TRBD2 (6 bases). This CDR3 is built from 14 residues. The ends were cut back, 6 bases at V and 9 bases at J, with 18 bases in the middle. Here the CDR3 reads CASSPGGGGFEQFF. The CDR3 nucleotides are TGTGCCAGCAGCCCTGGTGGTGGGGGGTTTGAGCAGTTCTTC.

Only a few counts were recorded for this clonotype. The genes are TRBV13 and TRBJ1-1, with D uncertain. V shed 0 bases and J shed 1 base, with 12 bases lying between them. CDR3 length: 16 amino acids. The V gene's germline CDR1 is PRHDT and CDR2 FYEKMQ (reference sequence). CDR3 DNA sequence: TGTGCCAGCAGCTTAGGGGAGGGCAGTTCGAACACTGAAGCTTTCTTT. It translates to CASSLGEGSSNTEAFF.

This clonotype was picked up a small number of times. The genes are TRBV20-1 and TRBJ1-1; 10 bases are shared with TRBD1. This CDR3 spans 15 amino acids. Per germline, CDR1 DFQATT and CDR2 SNEGSKA (reference sequence). J was trimmed by 6 bases and V by 7 bases; bases with no gene match: 14. The CDR3 region is CSGISRTGTGAEAFF. CDR3 in DNA: TGCAGTGGTATCTCGCGCACCGGGACAGGGGCTGAAGCTTTCTTT.